Below are 20 T cell receptor beta chains sequenced from a single sample in a study of blood T cell repertoires in COVID-19. Measured with immunoSEQ multiplex PCR; TCRdb has only the in-frame clones, and not every one. The sample holds some 150,000 clones; roughly 84% are singletons and the top ten take 12%. The sequenced sample consisted of peripheral blood. These receptors came from a woman aged 55-69 years with COVID-19, enrolled during active disease.

The V and J genes are TRBV3-1 (or the pseudogene TRBV3-2) and TRBJ1-2; no clear D gene. The CDR3 is 14 amino acids. Between the trimmed V and J ends, which lost 1 base and 7 bases, there was a span of 13 bases. CDR1 is LGHDT, CDR2 YNNKEL, per germline (reference sequence). The CDR3 DNA follows: TGTGCCAGCAGCCAAGTTGACGAGGGAGTTGGCTACACCTTC. Translation: CASSQVDEGVGYTF.

This clone was picked up one time. J is TRBJ1-1 and V is TRBV5-1; D is uncertain. Germline CDR1 SGHRS, CDR2 YFSETQ. The CDR3 spans 13 residues. V gave up 4 bases and J gave up 1 base, with 8 bases separating them. CDR3 DNA sequence: TGCGCCAGCAGCCCAGCGACGAACACTGAAGCTTTCTTT. Its translation is CASSPATNTEAFF. The complete variable domain, with remaining parts taken from reference TRBV5-1 and TRBJ1-1, reads KAGVTQTPRYLIKTRGQQVTLSCSPISGHRSVSWYQQTPGQGLQFLFEYFSETQRNKGNFPGRFSGRQFSNSRSEMNVSTLELGDSALYLCASSPATNTEAFFGQGTRLTVV.

The gene calls are TRBV7-9 and TRBJ1-5; tentative D call: TRBD1 (6 bases). This CDR3 is built from 14 residues. Germline CDR1 and CDR2: SEHNR and FQNEAQ (reference sequence). Trimming removed 3 bases from V and 7 bases from J, with 13 bases in between. CDR3 sequence (DNA): TGTGCCAGCAGCTTTAGCGGGGGCAGGCAGCCCCAGCATTTT. Translation: CASSFSGGRQPQHF.

The J gene is TRBJ2-2, the V gene TRBV27, with D unclear. Between the trimmed V and J ends, which lost 4 bases and 6 bases, there was a span of 6 bases. CDR3 length equals 12 residues. In germline, CDR1 is MNHEY, CDR2 SMNVEV (reference sequence). DNA for the CDR3: TGTGCCAGCAGTTGGGCTTCCGGGGAGCTGTTTTTT. Amino acid sequence: CASSWASGELFF.

The gene calls are TRBV10-3 and TRBJ1-2; 8 bases match TRBD1. This CDR3 region has 13 residues. The V segment lost 3 bases and the J segment 6 bases; nucleotides outside the gene matches: 3. Germline assignment: CDR1 ENHRY and CDR2 SYGVKD. The CDR3 bases are TGTGCCATCAGTGACAGGGGGCGAGATGGCTACACCTTC. Translated: CAISDRGRDGYTF.

The rearrangement links TRBV15 to TRBJ1-1; 11 bases are shared with TRBD1. The CDR3 sequence is 15 residues long. J lost 3 bases, V lost 4 bases, and 4 bases had no gene match. Germline V gene lookup returns CDR1 LNHNV and CDR2 YYDKDF (reference sequence). CDR3 in DNA: TGTGCCACCAGCAAGGGGACAGGGGGGTACACTGAAGCTTTCTTT. As protein: CATSKGTGGYTEAFF.

The chain links TRBV20-1 to TRBJ1-1, with D uncertain. This CDR3 is built from 12 residues. Germline-derived CDR1 and CDR2 are DFQATT and SNEGSKA (reference sequence). Trimming removed 3 bases at V and 1 base at J, with 6 bases between. The CDR3 loop reads CSASAGNTEAFF. The CDR3 DNA follows: TGCAGTGCTAGTGCAGGGAACACTGAAGCTTTCTTT.

This chain uses TRBV3-1 (or the pseudogene TRBV3-2) with TRBJ2-3; TRBD1 is a possible D gene (5 bases). The V gene lost 4 bases and the J gene lost 10 bases, with 15 bases spanning the gap. Germline CDR1 reads LGHDT; CDR2 reads YNNKEL (reference sequence). The CDR3 is made up of 13 amino acids. CDR3 amino acids: CASSLRTEGAQYF. The CDR3 DNA reads as TGTGCCAGCAGCCTCCGGACGGAAGGGGCGCAGTATTTT.

The chain links TRBV6-6 to TRBJ2-1; the match to TRBD2 covers 12 bases. The germline gives CDR1 MNHNY, CDR2 SVGAGI (reference sequence). V lost 5 bases, J lost 8 bases, and 13 bases stayed unmatched. The CDR3 has 17 residues. CDR3 in amino acids: CASSHRVLAGGLDEQFF. In DNA, the CDR3 is TGTGCCAGCAGTCACCGAGTTCTAGCGGGGGGGCTGGATGAGCAGTTCTTC.

The V call is TRBV4-1, the J call TRBJ2-5, with TRBD2 identical over 7 bases. The germline V gene encodes CDR1 MGHRA and CDR2 YSYEKL. This CDR3 has 13 amino acids. The V segment lost 3 bases and the J segment 4 bases; nucleotides outside the gene matches: 2. Here the CDR3 DNA reads TGCGCCAGCAGCCAGACTAGCTTAGAGACCCAGTACTTC. Translated: CASSQTSLETQYF.

V gene TRBV3-1 (or the pseudogene TRBV3-2) combines with J gene TRBJ1-2; D is ambiguous. Trimming left V 0 bases short and J 7 bases short, with 15 bases between. In germline, CDR1 is LGHDT, CDR2 YNNKEL (reference sequence). This CDR3 region has 15 residues. The CDR3 spells CASSQDLNRRGGYTF. The CDR3 coding sequence is TGTGCCAGCAGCCAAGATCTAAATAGGAGAGGTGGCTACACCTTC.

V usage is TRBV7-6 and J usage is TRBJ2-3, with TRBD1 identical over 7 bases. Losses at the gene ends were 3 bases for V and 0 bases for J; bases not matched to a gene: 3. CDR3 size: 15 residues. Per the germline V gene, CDR1 is SGHVS and CDR2 is FNYEAQ. The CDR3 coding sequence is TGTGCCAGCAGCTTCGGACAGGCAAGCACAGATACGCAGTATTTT. Protein product: CASSFGQASTDTQYF.

The CDR3 here is CASSFQTGGPTDTQYF. CDR3 nucleotides: TGCGCCAGCAGCTTTCAAACGGGAGGGCCCACAGATACGCAGTATTTT. The J gene is TRBJ2-3, the V gene TRBV5-1; 8 bases align to TRBD2. The CDR3 loop spans 16 amino acids. The germline V gene encodes CDR1 SGHRS and CDR2 YFSETQ. V lost 2 bases to trimming and J lost 2 bases; unmatched junction nucleotides: 7.

The V and J genes are TRBV12-5 and TRBJ1-2; possible D gene TRBD1, 5 bases. V lost 6 bases, J lost 7 bases, and 18 bases lay in between. Germline assignment: CDR1 LGHNT and CDR2 FRNRAP. This CDR3 has 14 residues. The DNA of the CDR3 is TGTGCTAGTGGCCGCCTCCCAGGGTTCGTTGGCTACACCTTC. The encoded protein is CASGRLPGFVGYTF.

The rearrangement uses TRBV7-2 and TRBJ2-7; TRBD2 might be the D (6 bases). Trimming cost V 4 bases and J 6 bases, with 19 bases left between them. Germline-derived CDR1 and CDR2 are SGHTA and FQGNSA. The CDR3 runs 15 residues. The CDR3 loop reads CASSSEGRGPPEQYF. DNA of the CDR3: TGTGCCAGCAGCTCCGAAGGGCGGGGACCCCCCGAGCAGTACTTC.

The chain employs TRBV12-3 or TRBV12-4 and TRBJ1-1, with D tentatively TRBD1 (6 bases). The CDR3 length is 13 residues. The ends were cut back, 3 bases at V and 7 bases at J, with 12 bases in the middle. Here the CDR3 DNA reads TGTGCCAGCAGTTTCAAACAGGGCGGTGAAGCTTTCTTT. Translated: CASSFKQGGEAFF.

This clone was seen once. CDR3 loop: CASSSLELAKNIQYF. CDR3 nucleotide sequence: TGTGCCAGCAGCTCACTAGAACTAGCCAAAAACATTCAGTACTTC. The chain links TRBV5-4 to TRBJ2-4; maybe TRBD2 (5 bases). This CDR3 contains 15 residues. V was pared by 3 bases and J by 0 bases, with 10 bases between. The germline gives CDR1 SGHNT, CDR2 YYREEE (reference sequence).

This chain links TRBV10-3 with TRBJ1-4; maybe TRBD1 (5 bases). V was clipped by 6 bases and J by 0 bases, with 8 bases between them. The CDR3 totals 14 residues. In germline, CDR1 is ENHRY, CDR2 SYGVKD. CDR3 DNA: TGTGCCATCAGCGAAGGGGCAACTAATGAAAAACTGTTTTTT. This translates into CAISEGATNEKLFF.

This CDR3 is CASSLTGYNQPQHF. CDR3 DNA sequence: TGTGCCAGCAGCTTAACCGGGTACAATCAGCCCCAGCATTTT. The gene calls are TRBV5-6 and TRBJ1-5, with D hard to call. Germline V gives CDR1 SGHDT, CDR2 YYEEEE. The CDR3 loop spans 14 amino acids. V was clipped by 2 bases and J by 3 bases, with 9 bases between them.

The rearrangement joins TRBV18 to TRBJ1-4; weak D call: TRBD1 (6 bases). Germline V CDR1 and CDR2: KGHSH, LQKENI. This CDR3 comprises 14 residues. The V end lost 6 bases, the J end lost 7 bases, and 15 bases lay between the germline ends. CDR3 sequence: CASSLRQAGEKLFF. The CDR3 nucleotides read TGTGCCAGCTCCCTGCGACAGGCGGGTGAAAAACTGTTTTTT.